Shown below are 13 T cell receptor beta chains from a single sample sequenced in a study of shared clonotypes between healthy human individuals. The data were produced by immunoSEQ multiplex PCR, yet TCRdb's version contains in-frame clones alone and is incomplete. The sample includes under 2,500,000 clones, more than 90% of them seen just once. The sequencing sample was made of naive CD4+ T cells sorted from blood. Sample subset: CD45RA+ positively selected. Source of these receptors: a young man in good health.

The rearrangement links TRBV5-1 to TRBJ1-1, with a possible D match to TRBD1 (5 bases). Trimming took off 6 bases at V and 4 bases at J, with 19 bases between the two ends. The CDR3 is 15 amino acids. CDR1 is SGHRS, CDR2 YFSETQ, per germline. CDR3 sequence: CASIPSWGPFTEAFF. Written as DNA, the CDR3 is TGCGCCAGCATTCCTTCATGGGGCCCCTTCACTGAAGCTTTCTTT.

V and J are TRBV10-3 and TRBJ2-7; D is uncertain. In germline, CDR1 is ENHRY, CDR2 SYGVKD. This CDR3 has 15 residues. With 6 bases removed from V and 5 bases from J, the gap between germline ends came to 20 bases. This chain's CDR3 is CAIRPRDTLINEQYF. The CDR3, as DNA: TGTGCCATCAGGCCACGAGATACCCTCATCAACGAGCAGTACTTC.

This chain links TRBV4-1 with TRBJ2-2; tentative D call: TRBD2 (5 bases). The CDR3 has 15 amino acids. V was cut by 1 base and J by 4 bases, with 10 bases left in between. Germline V gene lookup returns CDR1 MGHRA and CDR2 YSYEKL. The DNA of the CDR3 is TGCGCCAGCAGCCAAGGGAGGCTAGGCACCGGGGAGCTGTTTTTT. Its translation: CASSQGRLGTGELFF.

The chain carries TRBV25-1 and TRBJ1-6; D remains ambiguous. The CDR3 totals 13 residues. Per germline, CDR1 MGHDK and CDR2 SYGVNS. With 6 bases removed from V and 18 bases from J, the gap between germline ends came to 21 bases. CDR3 amino acids: CASSATTQGVNHF. Written as DNA, the CDR3 is TGTGCCAGCAGCGCCACTACACAAGGAGTCAACCACTTT.

The V call is TRBV10-3, the J call TRBJ2-7; 9 nucleotides align to TRBD2. Trimming removed 6 bases from V and 4 bases from J; junction bases left unmatched: 13. Germline values: CDR1 ENHRY, CDR2 SYGVKD. The CDR3 is made up of 16 amino acids. The CDR3 protein is CAISAGRGRAAYEQYF. The CDR3 coding sequence is TGTGCCATCAGCGCCGGCCGCGGGAGGGCCGCGTACGAGCAGTACTTC.

In the case of this clone: Other DNA sequences from this sample encode an identical CDR3 as well. The CDR3 sequence is CASSFSLEAFF. CDR3 DNA sequence: TGTGCCAGCAGTTTTTCCCTGGAAGCTTTCTTT. This rearrangement joins TRBV28 to TRBJ1-1; no definite D call. The ends were cut back, 3 bases at V and 8 bases at J, with 7 bases in the middle. Germline-derived CDR1 and CDR2 are MDHEN and SYDVKM. This CDR3 spans 11 amino acids. Full variable domain (outside the CDR3, taken from reference TRBV28 and TRBJ1-1): DVKVTQSSRYLVKRTGEKVFLECVQDMDHENMFWYRQDPGLGLRLIYFSYDVKMKEKGDIPEGYSVSREKKERFSLILESASTNQTSMYLCASSFSLEAFFGQGTRLTVV.

Turning to this clone: Other DNA sequences in this specimen translate into the identical CDR3. The CDR3 here is CASSPGQGRSYEQYF. In DNA form, the CDR3 reads TGTGCCAGCAGCCCCGGACAGGGGCGCTCCTACGAGCAGTACTTC. The J gene is TRBJ2-7, the V gene TRBV7-2, with 9 bases aligning to TRBD1. CDR3 size: 15 residues. V trimming: 5 bases; J trimming: 0 bases; junction bases outside the gene matches: 5. Germline V gives CDR1 SGHTA, CDR2 FQGNSA.

The V and J genes are TRBV7-2 and TRBJ2-7, with TRBD1 matching 8 bases. Trimming removed 3 bases from V and 2 bases from J; junction bases left unmatched: 9. The CDR3 loop spans 16 amino acids. The germline CDR1 and CDR2 sequences are SGHTA and FQGNSA. The CDR3 bases are TGTGCCAGCAGCTTCCGGACAGGGTTGGGAGCCTACGAGCAGTACTTC. Encoded protein: CASSFRTGLGAYEQYF.

J is TRBJ2-3 and V is TRBV7-9; 11 bases line up with TRBD2. V shed 1 base, J shed 3 bases, and the junction held 6 bases outside the gene matches. Germline CDR1 is SEHNR and CDR2 is FQNEAQ (reference sequence). This CDR3 is built from 17 residues. The CDR3 reads CASSLGTSGGRTDTQYF. CDR3 DNA: TGTGCCAGCAGCTTAGGAACTAGCGGGGGAAGGACAGATACGCAGTATTTT.

The J gene is TRBJ2-6, the V gene TRBV14; unclear D gene. Looked up from germline, CDR1 is SGHDN and CDR2 is FVKESK. Between the trimmed V and J ends, which lost 3 bases and 0 bases, there was a span of 9 bases. The CDR3 spans 16 residues. DNA for the CDR3: TGTGCCAGCAGCCAGAGCCCTAACTCTGGGGCCAACGTCCTGACTTTC. Translation: CASSQSPNSGANVLTF.

V usage is TRBV5-4 and J usage is TRBJ2-7; D might be TRBD1 (6 bases). The V and J ends lost 2 bases and 2 bases respectively, with 11 bases between them. The CDR3 sequence is 14 residues long. Germline values: CDR1 SGHNT, CDR2 YYREEE (reference sequence). CDR3 DNA sequence: TGTGCCAGCAGCTTTGCAGGGGTTACCTACGAGCAGTACTTC. As protein: CASSFAGVTYEQYF.

This clone has only a few counts. This chain joins TRBV28 and TRBJ1-2; D may be TRBD1 (6 bases). The CDR3 contains 14 residues. Trimming removed 6 bases at V and 6 bases at J, with 17 bases between. Germline lookup yields CDR1 MDHEN and CDR2 SYDVKM. The CDR3 sequence: CASREYRVSNGYTF. CDR3 sequence (DNA): TGTGCCAGCAGGGAGTACAGGGTTTCAAATGGCTACACCTTC.

The chain employs TRBV18 and TRBJ1-4; no clear D gene. Trimming left V 2 bases short and J 8 bases short, with 6 bases between. CDR3 length: 12 residues. Germline loops: CDR1 KGHSH, CDR2 LQKENI. In nucleotides, the CDR3 is TGTGCCAGCTCACCAGGGGTCGAAAAACTGTTTTTT. The encoded protein is CASSPGVEKLFF.